This T cell receptor (beta chain) was observed in a study of cytomegalovirus exposure and HLA in healthy donors. Study information: Among the approximately 420 donors who were genotyped, approximately 76% fell in the genetic ancestry cluster that is associated with self-reported Caucasian donors.

CDR1 and CDR2 from the germline V gene are SGHTA and FQGTGA. V was trimmed by 5 bases and J by 7 bases, leaving 20 bases between them. The CDR3 extends over 16 amino acids. Study-wide results and caveats: Per a prior analysis, the majority of TCR beta V segments were productive roughly 87% or roughly 30% of the time.

Sampled while nominally healthy, donors likely had unrecorded immune exposures. 13 Jbeta primers and 60 Vbeta primers were used for the PCR. Sequencing used immunoSEQ multiplex PCR; TCRdb keeps in-frame clones, though not all of them. The table lists roughly 170,000 clones, around 80% of them singletons. Comments on this clone: The antigen is unknown.

The rearrangement links TRBV7-3 to TRBJ2-2, with D perhaps matching TRBD1 (6 bases). This clonotype originated in a woman in her forties or fifties in good health and CMV-seropositive. The sequenced sample consisted of PBMCs. The CDR3 DNA follows: TGTGCCAGCAGCCGACGGGATCAGGGGACGATCGGGGAGCTGTTTTTT. Protein: CASSRRDQGTIGELFF.